This T cell receptor (beta chain) was identified during a study of blood T cell repertoires in COVID-19. Looking at the study overall: Acute-phase and convalescent COVID-19 samples originated in the United States, Italy and Spain. T cells, B-cell-depleted T cells, or PBMCs provided the cDNA or gDNA that served as material.

Generated by immunoSEQ multiplex PCR, the TCRdb table keeps only in-frame clones and is missing some. This sample has roughly 130,000 clones, with about 74% found just once. This clone was detected once. Germline CDR1 LNHDA, CDR2 SQIVND (reference sequence). V lost 4 bases and J lost 7, with 11 bases in between. The CDR3 contains 13 residues. This TCR was recovered from a man aged 50 to 60 with acute or convalescent COVID-19. The sequenced sample was peripheral blood. V and J are TRBV19 and TRBJ2-4, with a tentative D call TRBD1 (5 bases). The CDR3 DNA reads as TGTGCCAGTAGTACCCAAGACAGTAACATTCAGTACTTC. This encodes CASSTQDSNIQYF. Variable domain in full (rest from reference TRBV19 and TRBJ2-4): DGGITQSPKYLFRKEGQNVTLSCEQNLNHDAMYWYRQDPGQGLRLIYYSQIVNDFQKGDIAEGYSVSREKKESFPLTVTSAQKNPTAFYLCASSTQDSNIQYFGAGTRLSVL.